Sequencing of this TCR beta chain was carried out in a study of shared clonotypes between healthy human individuals. Across the whole study: Researchers assigned three CD4 naive, three CD4 memory, two CD8 naive and one CD8 memory plate to each donor. Study results and limitations: Clonotype sharing among donors was expected to depend on sequencing depth.

Every donor, a Caucasian adult, lived in Nashville, Tennessee. On this clone: Its antigen remains unknown.

Sequenced by immunoSEQ multiplex PCR; TCRdb stores in-frame clones only, minus some. The table includes 1,500,000 or so clones, roughly 95% detected once. There are 12 residues in the CDR3. Looked up from germline, CDR1 is KGHSH and CDR2 is LQKENI. V shed 2 bases and J shed 10 bases, with 8 bases lying between them. The sequence was collected from a man aged 25 to 40 in good health. The chain links TRBV18 to TRBJ1-4, with unresolved D. The sample consisted of naive CD4+ T cells sorted from blood. The subset was: CD45RA+ positively selected. The CDR3 DNA reads as TGTGCCAGCTCACCAAAAGGAGTAAAACTGTTTTTT. Translated: CASSPKGVKLFF.